These T cell receptor beta chains were read from a single sample in a study of shared clonotypes between healthy human individuals. The method was immunoSEQ multiplex PCR; TCRdb's version includes in-frame clones alone and lacks a portion of them. This table has 450,000 to 650,000 clones, roughly 79% appearing once. The sequenced material came from PBMCs. All receptors come from a woman aged 40 to 49 in good health. Some clones in this sample may be carry-over from other donors' samples. Each CDR3 is given with its conserved first and last residue. The D gene is left open where the match is weak. Not all rows give a size; the values are once, few, many and, for expanded clones, a class.

-	TRBD1	TRBV29-1	TRBJ2-7	CSVAGTGSSYEQYF	TGCAGCGTCGCCGGGACAGGTAGCTCCTACGAGCAGTACTTC
few	TRBD2	TRBV11-2	TRBJ2-1	CASRSGLAGGDEQFF	TGTGCCAGCAGATCGGGACTAGCGGGAGGCGATGAGCAGTTCTTC
-	-	TRBV28	TRBJ1-6	CASSLGVANSPLHF	TGTGCCAGCAGTTTAGGGGTAGCAAATTCACCCCTCCACTTT
-	-	TRBV30	TRBJ1-1	CAWSKGVEGTEAFF	TGTGCCTGGAGTAAAGGGGTTGAGGGCACTGAAGCTTTCTTT
-	-	TRBV28	TRBJ1-1	CASSFSDVNTEAFF	TGTGCCAGCAGTTTTTCGGATGTGAACACTGAAGCTTTCTTT
once	-	TRBV5-1	TRBJ1-1	CASSTSDSPNTEAFF	TGCGCCAGCAGCACCTCGGACAGCCCTAACACTGAAGCTTTCTTT
-	TRBD1	TRBV18	TRBJ2-7	CASSPPGTGWYEQYF	TGTGCCAGCTCACCCCCGGGGACAGGGTGGTACGAGCAGTACTTC
few	TRBD2	TRBV6-4	TRBJ2-3	CASSDSTGGGTDTQYF	TGTGCCAGCAGTGACTCTACGGGAGGTGGCACAGATACGCAGTATTTT
-	TRBD2	TRBV4-3	TRBJ2-5	CASSPGRREIETQYF	TGCGCCAGCAGTCCCGGGCGGCGGGAGATAGAGACCCAGTACTTC
-	TRBD2	TRBV29-1	TRBJ2-3	CSAVSGSEADTQYF	TGCAGCGCTGTTAGCGGGAGTGAGGCAGATACGCAGTATTTT
-	-	TRBV30	TRBJ2-3	CAWSWPAGDTQYF	TGTGCCTGGAGTTGGCCTGCGGGAGATACGCAGTATTTT
-	TRBD1	TRBV19	TRBJ2-5	CASSMTGVESETQYF	TGTGCCAGTAGTATGACAGGGGTCGAGTCGGAGACCCAGTACTTC
-	-	TRBV5-1	TRBJ2-7	CASSLESGVGYEQYF	TGCGCCAGCAGCTTGGAGAGCGGAGTAGGGTATGAGCAGTACTTC
-	-	TRBV18	TRBJ2-3	CASSFRVSTDTQYF	TGTGCCAGCTCGTTCCGGGTCAGCACAGATACGCAGTATTTT
-	TRBD1	TRBV5-4	TRBJ2-3	CASSPPGQGADTQYF	TGTGCCAGCAGTCCTCCGGGACAGGGGGCAGATACGCAGTATTTT
-	-	TRBV5-1	TRBJ2-6	CASSSTSGANVLTF	TGCGCCAGCAGCTCGACTTCTGGGGCCAACGTCCTGACTTTC
-	TRBD2	TRBV4-1	TRBJ2-1	CASSRSPTSDVEQFF	TGCGCCAGCAGCCGATCGCCCACTAGCGACGTTGAGCAGTTCTTC
-	TRBD2	TRBV7-3	TRBJ2-5	CASSHGLAGETQYF	TGTGCCAGCAGCCATGGACTAGCGGGAGAGACCCAGTACTTC
-	-	TRBV29-1	TRBJ2-3	CSVGTGSRTDTQYF	TGCAGCGTAGGAACGGGGTCTCGCACAGATACGCAGTATTTT
-	TRBD2	TRBV28	TRBJ2-7	CASSLPGLAHEQYF	TGTGCCAGCAGCTTACCGGGACTAGCCCACGAGCAGTACTTC
-	TRBD1	TRBV6-1	TRBJ2-6	CASSGGYGANVLTF	TGTGCCTCCTCAGGGGGATATGGGGCCAACGTCCTGACTTTC
-	-	TRBV6-1	TRBJ1-5	CASSVRGRQPQHF	TGTGCCAGCAGTGTAAGGGGCCGGCAGCCCCAGCATTTT
-	TRBD2	TRBV10-3	TRBJ2-2	CAISEGGRASGNRGELFF	TGCGCAATCAGTGAAGGGGGGCGGGCTAGCGGGAATCGCGGGGAGCTGTTTTTT
many	-	TRBV29-1	TRBJ1-3	CSVADSASGNTIYF	TGCAGCGTGGCAGACAGCGCCTCTGGAAACACCATATATTTT
-	-	TRBV6-5	TRBJ2-1	CASSWGFDEQFF	TGTGCCAGCAGTTGGGGGTTCGATGAGCAGTTCTTC
-	-	TRBV28	TRBJ1-4	CASSSTGATNEKLFF	TGTGCCAGCAGTTCGACAGGAGCAACTAATGAAAAACTGTTTTTT
-	TRBD1	TRBV7-6	TRBJ2-1	CASSPRTGDEQFF	TGTGCCAGCAGCCCACGGACAGGGGATGAGCAGTTCTTC
-	-	TRBV15	TRBJ1-4	CATSRESLYRVGPNEKLFF	TGTGCCACCAGCAGAGAATCCCTATACAGGGTTGGGCCTAATGAAAAACTGTTTTTT
many	TRBD1	TRBV29-1	TRBJ2-7	CSVGTGGVGTLIF	TGCAGCGTAGGGACAGGGGGCGTTGGGACCCTAATCTTC
-	TRBD2	TRBV7-3	TRBJ2-5	CASSFMGGLAGALQYF	TGTGCCAGCAGCTTTATGGGCGGACTAGCGGGAGCTTTACAGTACTTC
once	TRBD1	TRBV5-1	TRBJ2-5	CASSAGERTGEGETQYF	TGCGCCAGCAGCGCTGGGGAGCGGACAGGGGAGGGAGAGACCCAGTACTTC
-	TRBD1	TRBV9	TRBJ1-3	CASSVAGQGLFSGNTIYF	TGTGCCAGCAGCGTAGCGGGACAGGGTTTGTTCTCTGGAAACACCATATATTTT
many	-	TRBV15	TRBJ2-7	CATSRGADYEQYF	TGTGCCACCAGCAGAGGGGCTGACTACGAGCAGTACTTC
-	-	TRBV19	TRBJ1-3	CASSTTLGATGNTIYF	TGTGCCAGTAGTACTACGCTGGGGGCAACTGGAAACACCATATATTTT
-	-	TRBV6-5	TRBJ2-7	CASSYGRGSFYEQYF	TGTGCCAGCAGTTACGGCAGGGGTTCTTTCTACGAGCAGTACTTC